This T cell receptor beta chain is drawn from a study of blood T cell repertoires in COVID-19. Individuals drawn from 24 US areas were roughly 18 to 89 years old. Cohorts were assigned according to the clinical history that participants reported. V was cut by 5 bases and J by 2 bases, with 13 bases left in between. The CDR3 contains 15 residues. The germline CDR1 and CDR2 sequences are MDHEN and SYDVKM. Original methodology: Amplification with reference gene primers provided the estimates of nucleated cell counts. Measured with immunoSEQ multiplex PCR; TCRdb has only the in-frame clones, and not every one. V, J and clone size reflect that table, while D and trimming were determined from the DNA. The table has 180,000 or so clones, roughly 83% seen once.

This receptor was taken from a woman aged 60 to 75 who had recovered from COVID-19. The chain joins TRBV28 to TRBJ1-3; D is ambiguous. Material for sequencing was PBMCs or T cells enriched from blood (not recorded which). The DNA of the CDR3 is TGTGCCAGCAGTACTCCCTCGGGGACTGGAAACACCATATATTTT. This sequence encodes CASSTPSGTGNTIYF.